This T cell receptor (beta chain) emerged from a study of OX40 agonist ivuxolimab in advanced cancers. For the study at large: From roughly 20 to 90 years was the age range, with a mean of approximately 63 years, and roughly 80% were male. Two patients with cutaneous melanoma and one with hepatocellular carcinoma, three in total, showed partial responses.

Some clones are missing from TCRdb's copy, which holds only in-frame ones; the method was immunoSEQ multiplex PCR. Of tens of thousands of clones in the sample, 88% were seen once. Details on this clone: No antigen is known for it.

Patients had blood sampled at baseline and again on cycle 4 day 1 and cycle 7 day 1. V lost 5 bases and J lost 5, with 21 bases in between. Germline V gene lookup returns CDR1 SGHNT and CDR2 YENEEA. The CDR3 spans 16 residues. Study-wide points: Relative to CD4+, CD8+ T cells held more expanded clones on average.

The rearrangement joins TRBV11-3 to TRBJ2-5; D not certain. This TCR was recovered from an adult with an advanced solid tumor such as melanoma, head and neck, liver or kidney cancer. The source was CD4+ or CD8+ T cells sorted from blood, collected in a trial of the OX40 agonist ivuxolimab. CDR3 region: CASSPSVGGASETQYF. In nucleotides, the CDR3 is TGTGCCAGCAGCCCATCGGTCGGCGGCGCGTCGGAGACCCAGTACTTC.